This T cell receptor beta chain was sequenced for a study of memory CD8 T cells in hepatitis C reinfection. Germline-derived CDR1 and CDR2 are SEHNR and FQNEAQ (reference sequence). This CDR3 is 16 amino acids long. The V gene end was trimmed by 1 base and the J gene end by 2 bases; junction bases not matched to a gene: 3. The time point here: pre-reinfection, 55 to 20 weeks before reinfection detection. TCR sequencing was done directly ex vivo on sorted cells, without expansion in vitro. This table comes from immunoSEQ multiplex PCR, and its TCRdb copy is limited to in-frame clones, with some not included. The sample records approximately 51,000 clones, roughly 90% being singletons.

The chain joins TRBV7-9 to TRBJ2-3, with 10 bases identical to TRBD2. This sequence was found in a man in his late teens or twenties with hepatitis C virus infection. The material sequenced was naive CD8+ T cells sorted from blood. The DNA for the CDR3 is TGTGCCAGCAGCTTAGACCTAGCGGGGGTCACAGATACGCAGTATTTT. Its protein is CASSLDLAGVTDTQYF. The full variable domain, with the rest looked up from reference TRBV7-9 and TRBJ2-3, is DTGVSQNPRHKITKRGQNVTFRCDPISEHNRLYWYRQTLGQGPEFLTYFQNEAQLEKSRLLSDRFSAERPKGSFSTLEIQRTEQGDSAMYLCASSLDLAGVTDTQYFGPGTRLTVL.